This T cell receptor beta chain came from a study of blood T cell repertoires in COVID-19. Study as a whole: Some COVID-19 samples were acute and others convalescent; all came from the United States, Italy and Spain.

Profiled with immunoSEQ multiplex PCR; TCRdb holds only in-frame clones, not every one. Altogether about 180,000 clones are present, 80% being singletons, with the ten largest covering 14%. Living in 20 to 30 US areas, the participants were between roughly 18 and 90 years of age. It was within 2 weeks before study entry that exposed participants met a COVID-19 case. The CDR3 extends over 15 amino acids. V was pared by 5 bases and J by 9 bases, with 6 bases of the junction left unmatched. Germline V gene lookup returns CDR1 SGHTA and CDR2 FQGTGA. What was sequenced was PBMCs or T cells enriched from blood (not recorded which). The source is a man aged 55 to 70 who had been exposed to COVID-19. The chain couples TRBV7-3 to TRBJ2-1, with TRBD2 matching 14 bases. The CDR3 DNA follows: TGTGCCAGCAGCCAGGGGACTAGCGGGAGTTTTGAGCAGTTCTTC. Amino acids: CASSQGTSGSFEQFF.